These T cell receptor beta chains were read from a single sample in a study of vaccination and CD4 T cells after COVID-19. These receptors have no known antigen. TCRdb re-analysed the PCR reads in MiXCR, keeping a single row per CDR3 protein. Altogether approximately 20,000 distinct CDR3 sequences are present, less than 85% being singletons, with the ten largest covering approximately 6%. Sequencing was performed on CD4+ T cells from blood, cultured in vitro. These receptors were collected from a human donor who had recovered from COVID-19. The CDR3 runs from the conserved cysteine through the conserved F or W. A D gene is named only where the DNA matches it firmly. Part of the rows lack a size; the others show once, few, many or a class for expanded clones.

-	-	TRBV20-1	TRBJ1-6	TGCAGTGCTAGGGGGACCCAGGGAAAATTTTATAATTCACCCCTCCACTTT	CSARGTQGKFYNSPLHF
-	TRBD1	TRBV20-1	TRBJ2-3	TGCAGTGCTAGCCCCGGGCAGGGGGTAGATACGCAGTATTTT	CSASPGQGVDTQYF
-	-	TRBV20-1	TRBJ1-1	TGCAGTGCTAGAGGGACAGTGGGCACTGAAGCTTTCTTT	CSARGTVGTEAFF
few	-	TRBV6-2/TRBV6-3	TRBJ2-3	TGTGCCAGCAGTCCTCCCGGTACGCAGTATTTT	CASSPPGTQYF
few	TRBD1	TRBV20-1	TRBJ1-5	TGCAGTGCTAGGGGGACAGGGGCCTCCAATCAGCCCCAGCATTTT	CSARGTGASNQPQHF
-	-	TRBV11-2	TRBJ2-3	TGTGCCAGCAGCTTAGTTCCTTTCCCCCCAGATACGCAGTATTTT	CASSLVPFPPDTQYF
-	-	TRBV20-1	TRBJ1-6	TGCAGTGCTAGAGTTCCAGGGCAGGTTTATAATTCACCCCTCCACTTT	CSARVPGQVYNSPLHF
-	-	TRBV24-1	TRBJ2-5	TGTGCCACCAGTGATTCTGGGCCCCCAAGGGAGACCCAGTACTTC	CATSDSGPPRETQYF
-	TRBD1	TRBV2	TRBJ1-6	TGTGCCAGCAGACCTGCCGGGACAGTAAATTCACCCCTCCACTTT	CASRPAGTVNSPLHF
-	TRBD1	TRBV5-1	TRBJ1-2	TGCGCCAGCAGCTTCGAAGGGGGCTTCGGCTATGGCTACACCTTC	CASSFEGGFGYGYTF
-	TRBD1	TRBV12-3/TRBV12-4	TRBJ1-2	TGTGCCAGCAGTCCCTCTCGGGGACAGGGGTACTATGGCTACACCTTC	CASSPSRGQGYYGYTF
-	-	TRBV28	TRBJ1-2	TGTGCCAGCAACGAACAGGGTAGCCATGGCTACACCTTC	CASNEQGSHGYTF
-	-	TRBV7-2	TRBJ1-5	TGTGCCAGCAGCCGGCGTGGGCGGGCGCTCAGCCAGCCCCAGCATTTT	CASSRRGRALSQPQHF
-	-	TRBV20-1	TRBJ2-7	TGCAGTGCTAGAGATCTAGGTAGAACCCTACCATACGAGCAGTACTTC	CSARDLGRTLPYEQYF
once	TRBD1	TRBV19	TRBJ1-5	TGTGCCAGTAGTATAAGGGGGCAGGGGCCCCAGCATTTT	CASSIRGQGPQHF
few	-	TRBV7-8	TRBJ1-2	TGTGCCAGCAGCTTAGCCGTCAGACCTACTCGGGACGGCAACTATGGCTACACCTTC	CASSLAVRPTRDGNYGYTF
-	-	TRBV25-1	TRBJ1-1	TGTGCCAGCATTATGACAGGTTTCCCTGAAGCTTTCTTT	CASIMTGFPEAFF
-	-	TRBV20-1	TRBJ1-1	TGCAGTGGAGACAGAAACACTGAAGCTTTCTTT	CSGDRNTEAFF
-	-	TRBV20-1	TRBJ1-1	TGCAGTGCTGCTCGACAGAACCCGAACACTGAAGCTTTCTTT	CSAARQNPNTEAFF
-	-	TRBV7-2	TRBJ1-2	TGTGCCAGCACCATAATGACGGACTATGGCTACACCTTC	CASTIMTDYGYTF
few	TRBD1	TRBV20-1	TRBJ1-1	TGCAGTGCTAGCCGACAGGGAGACACTGAAGCTTTCTTT	CSASRQGDTEAFF
-	-	TRBV7-2	TRBJ1-1	TGTGCCAGCAGCTCGGACAGATATGAAGCTTTCTTT	CASSSDRYEAFF
medium-sized	-	TRBV6-1	TRBJ2-2	TGTGCCAGCAGGTTATCTGGGACTTTTCGGACCGGGGAGCTGTTTTTT	CASRLSGTFRTGELFF
-	-	TRBV20-1	TRBJ2-7	TGCAGTGCTAGACCCCGTTTGACCTACGAGCAGTACTTC	CSARPRLTYEQYF
few	TRBD1	TRBV6-1	TRBJ1-6	TGTGCCAGCTCGATACAGGGGCAGAATTCACCCCTCCACTTT	CASSIQGQNSPLHF
-	-	TRBV9	TRBJ2-5	TGTGCCAGCAGCCCCTTGGTGGGAGGGGGAGGGACCCAGTACTTC	CASSPLVGGGGTQYF
-	-	TRBV20-1	TRBJ2-3	TGCAGTGCTAAGGGGGAGAGGGGGTCCACAGATACGCAGTATTTT	CSAKGERGSTDTQYF
-	TRBD2	TRBV20-1	TRBJ2-7	TGCAGTGCTAGGACTAGCGGGAGGGCCTATTGGTCCTACGAGCAGTACTTC	CSARTSGRAYWSYEQYF
once	-	TRBV7-2	TRBJ2-7	TGTGCCAGCAGCTTAGTTCCGTGGCGCCCTGCTACCTCCTACGAGCAGTACTTC	CASSLVPWRPATSYEQYF
-	-	TRBV20-1	TRBJ2-2	TGCAGTGCTAGGAGTCAGAAGAACACCGGGGAGCTGTTTTTT	CSARSQKNTGELFF
few	-	TRBV19	TRBJ1-1	TGTGCCAGTAGTATTGCGGGGTACACTGAAGCTTTCTTT	CASSIAGYTEAFF
-	-	TRBV6-5	TRBJ1-1	TGTGCCAGCAGTTACCGCGGTGCTGAAGCTTTCTTT	CASSYRGAEAFF
-	-	TRBV20-1	TRBJ2-5	TGCAGTGCTCTCCCGGGGGAGACCCAGTACTTC	CSALPGETQYF
-	TRBD1	TRBV18	TRBJ1-6	TGTGCCAGCTCACCCTCCGGTTCAGGGGGTTCAACTTCACCCCTCCACTTT	CASSPSGSGGSTSPLHF
-	-	TRBV15	TRBJ2-7	TGTGCCACTCGGATTCTTGCCCCACAAAACTACTACGAGCAGTACTTC	CATRILAPQNYYEQYF
-	TRBD1	TRBV19	TRBJ2-2	TGTGCCAGTAGACCGACAGGGGCCACCGGGGAGCTGTTTTTT	CASRPTGATGELFF
-	-	TRBV6-5	TRBJ2-1	TGTGCCAGCAGTTACGGCAGACCCTACAATGAGCAGTTCTTC	CASSYGRPYNEQFF
-	-	TRBV24-1	TRBJ2-1	TGTGCCACCAGTGACCCATACGGGGTTGCTGAGCAGTTCTTC	CATSDPYGVAEQFF
-	TRBD1	TRBV27	TRBJ1-1	TGTGCCAGCAGTTCCGGACAGGGGCGGTATAAGAACACTGAAGCTTTCTTT	CASSSGQGRYKNTEAFF
-	TRBD1	TRBV20-1	TRBJ1-6	TGCAGTGCTAGATACAACAACCGGGACAGGGCTAATTCACCCCTCCACTTT	CSARYNNRDRANSPLHF
-	-	TRBV6-5	TRBJ1-5	TGTGCCAGCAGTTACTCGGGGAACAATCAGCCCCAGCATTTT	CASSYSGNNQPQHF
-	-	TRBV2	TRBJ1-1	TGTGCCAGCAGTGAAGGCGGGAGAAAAGCTTTCTTT	CASSEGGRKAFF